One sample yielded the 8 T cell receptor beta chains listed below, sequenced in a study of shared clonotypes between healthy human individuals. The repertoire was sequenced with immunoSEQ multiplex PCR; TCRdb's copy has only in-frame clones and lacks some. Of 2 million to 2.5 million clones in the sample, just under 95% were seen once. Sequenced material: naive CD4+ T cells from PBMCs. Indicated subset: CD45RA+ positively selected. These receptors all stem from a man between 18 and 35 years old in good health. Some clones in this sample may be carry-over from other donors' samples.

This chain joins TRBV28 and TRBJ2-2, with 8 bases aligning to TRBD1. The germline V gene has CDR1 MDHEN and CDR2 SYDVKM. The length of the CDR3 is 14 residues. Germline trimming cut 7 bases from V and 4 bases from J; bases unmatched to any gene: 5. As DNA, the CDR3 is TGTGCCAGCACTTGGACAGGGTTCACCGGGGAGCTGTTTTTT. Translation gives CASTWTGFTGELFF.

On this clone: Other nucleotide sequences from this sample produce the same CDR3. The chain has TRBV27 and TRBJ2-7, with a possible D match to TRBD1 (5 bases). The CDR3 extends over 12 amino acids. Germline V gives CDR1 MNHEY, CDR2 SMNVEV (reference sequence). V shed 7 bases and J shed 0 bases, with 7 bases lying between them. CDR3 nucleotides: TGTGCCAGCACTGACAGCTCCTACGAGCAGTACTTC. As protein: CASTDSSYEQYF.

The V gene is TRBV7-9, the J gene TRBJ1-2; D is uncertain. Germline CDR1 SEHNR, CDR2 FQNEAQ (reference sequence). Trimming left V 3 bases short and J 3 bases short, with 14 bases between. CDR3 length: 15 residues. The CDR3, as DNA: TGTGCCAGCAGCTTGCTTTGGCAGCGCTACTATGGCTACACCTTC. Its translation is CASSLLWQRYYGYTF.

The rearrangement uses TRBV2 and TRBJ1-1, with 8 bases fitting TRBD1. V gave up 6 bases and J gave up 1 base; unmatched junction bases: 4. Per germline, CDR1 SNHLY and CDR2 FYNNEI. This CDR3 region has 14 residues. The CDR3 DNA reads as TGTGCCAGCAGAGCTGGACAGGGGAACACTGAAGCTTTCTTT. This encodes CASRAGQGNTEAFF. The whole variable domain, remainder taken from reference TRBV2 and TRBJ1-1, is EPEVTQTPSHQVTQMGQEVILRCVPISNHLYFYWYRQILGQKVEFLVSFYNNEISEKSEIFDDQFSVERPDGSNFTLKIRSTKLEDSAMYFCASRAGQGNTEAFFGQGTRLTVV.

The CDR3 reads CASSLVGTSGHNYEQYF. The CDR3 DNA reads TGCGCCAGCAGCTTGGTAGGGACTAGCGGCCATAACTACGAGCAGTACTTC. This chain joins TRBV5-1 and TRBJ2-7, with 11 bases identical to TRBD2. Looked up from germline, CDR1 is SGHRS and CDR2 is YFSETQ. V gave up 0 bases and J gave up 3 bases; unmatched junction bases: 8. This CDR3 comprises 17 residues. The complete variable domain, with remaining parts taken from reference TRBV5-1 and TRBJ2-7, reads KAGVTQTPRYLIKTRGQQVTLSCSPISGHRSVSWYQQTPGQGLQFLFEYFSETQRNKGNFPGRFSGRQFSNSRSEMNVSTLELGDSALYLCASSLVGTSGHNYEQYFGPGTRLTVT.

The J gene is TRBJ1-3, the V gene TRBV18, with 11 bases fitting TRBD1. In germline, CDR1 is KGHSH, CDR2 LQKENI. The J segment lost 0 bases and the V segment lost 3 bases, leaving 4 bases of the junction unmatched. The CDR3 runs 17 residues. CDR3 DNA: TGTGCCAGCTCACCGACCGGGACAGGGGGCTCTGGAAACACCATATATTTT. Translation: CASSPTGTGGSGNTIYF.

Of note for this clone: This same CDR3 is encoded by further DNA sequences in the sample. The rearrangement links TRBV6-1 to TRBJ2-5; D is unresolved. Germline lookup yields CDR1 MNHNS and CDR2 SASEGT. The CDR3 sequence is 10 residues long. V gave up 9 bases and J gave up 5 bases, with 7 bases separating them. CDR3 in DNA: TGTGCCAGTCGTGGGGAGACCCAGTACTTC. It is translated as CASRGETQYF.

This chain links TRBV5-1 with TRBJ2-2; D perhaps matches TRBD1 (6 bases). The length of the CDR3 is 15 residues. CDR1 and CDR2 from the germline V gene are SGHRS and YFSETQ. V lost 3 bases, J lost 1 base, and 10 bases lay in between. CDR3 in DNA: TGCGCCAGCAGCTCCCAGGGGATGAACACCGGGGAGCTGTTTTTT. Its protein is CASSSQGMNTGELFF.